Listed below are T cell receptor beta chains from one sample, sequenced in a study of cytomegalovirus exposure and HLA in healthy donors. Repertoires were generated with immunoSEQ multiplex PCR, while TCRdb's copy carries only in-frame clones and drops some. The sample shows over 85,000 clones, roughly 73% of them seen only once. Sequenced: PBMCs. The receptors here all came from a man aged 40-50 years in good health and CMV-seronegative. Both conserved end residues are part of each CDR3. Fields, in order: D gene, J gene, V gene, clone size, CDR3 protein, CDR3 DNA. The D gene is left open where the match is weak. The size entry is marked missing in some rows and otherwise reads once, few, many or a size class.

D gene: NA
J gene: TRBJ2-1
V gene: TRBV11-2
clone size: few
CDR3 protein: CASSLDLQIEQFF
CDR3 DNA: TGTGCCAGCAGCTTAGATCTTCAGATTGAGCAGTTCTTC

D gene: TRBD1
J gene: TRBJ1-4
V gene: TRBV4-1
clone size: NA
CDR3 protein: CASRIGQGPTNEKLFF
CDR3 DNA: TGCGCCAGCAGGATAGGACAGGGACCAACTAATGAAAAACTGTTTTTT

D gene: TRBD1
J gene: TRBJ1-2
V gene: TRBV4-3
clone size: NA
CDR3 protein: CASSQPGQGGYGYTF
CDR3 DNA: TGCGCCAGCAGCCAACCTGGACAGGGCGGCTATGGCTACACCTTC

D gene: TRBD2
J gene: TRBJ2-3
V gene: TRBV10-3
clone size: NA
CDR3 protein: CAIKFSGGATDTQYF
CDR3 DNA: TGTGCCATCAAATTTAGCGGGGGGGCCACAGATACGCAGTATTTT

D gene: TRBD2
J gene: TRBJ2-5
V gene: TRBV7-6
clone size: NA
CDR3 protein: CASSFAGGETQYF
CDR3 DNA: TGTGCCAGCAGCTTTGCGGGGGGGGAGACCCAGTACTTC

D gene: NA
J gene: TRBJ1-2
V gene: TRBV19
clone size: few
CDR3 protein: CASRTAPLINYGYTF
CDR3 DNA: TGTGCCAGTAGGACAGCTCCTCTTATAAACTATGGCTACACCTTC

D gene: NA
J gene: TRBJ1-6
V gene: TRBV5-1
clone size: few
CDR3 protein: CASSLVEGSSYNSPLHF
CDR3 DNA: TGCGCCAGCAGCCTGGTAGAGGGTTCGTCCTATAATTCACCCCTCCACTTT

D gene: TRBD1
J gene: TRBJ1-2
V gene: TRBV10-3
clone size: many
CDR3 protein: CAISDLDRGYTF
CDR3 DNA: TGTGCCATCAGTGACCTGGACAGGGGCTACACCTTC

D gene: TRBD1
J gene: TRBJ1-5
V gene: TRBV5-1
clone size: few
CDR3 protein: CASSLGTGGFDQPQHF
CDR3 DNA: TGCGCCAGCAGCTTAGGGACAGGGGGATTTGATCAGCCCCAGCATTTT

D gene: TRBD1
J gene: TRBJ2-1
V gene: TRBV6-5
clone size: NA
CDR3 protein: CASSYSTGDYNEQFF
CDR3 DNA: TGTGCCAGCAGTTACTCAACAGGGGACTACAATGAGCAGTTCTTC

D gene: NA
J gene: TRBJ2-7
V gene: TRBV5-6
clone size: NA
CDR3 protein: CASSSFYEQYF
CDR3 DNA: TGTGCCAGCAGCTCGTTTTACGAGCAGTACTTC

D gene: NA
J gene: TRBJ2-2
V gene: TRBV19
clone size: NA
CDR3 protein: CASSIDYNGGPLPGELFF
CDR3 DNA: TGTGCCAGTAGTATAGATTATAACGGGGGGCCCCTCCCCGGGGAGCTGTTTTTT

D gene: TRBD1
J gene: TRBJ1-6
V gene: TRBV5-4
clone size: few
CDR3 protein: CASSIGTESSPLHF
CDR3 DNA: TGTGCCAGCAGCATAGGGACAGAAAGTTCACCCCTCCACTTT

D gene: NA
J gene: TRBJ2-2
V gene: TRBV2
clone size: NA
CDR3 protein: CASSDILAVGELFF
CDR3 DNA: TGTGCCAGCAGTGATATTCTGGCTGTCGGGGAGCTGTTTTTT

D gene: TRBD1
J gene: TRBJ2-7
V gene: TRBV27
clone size: NA
CDR3 protein: CASSPTGTGAWEQYF
CDR3 DNA: TGTGCCAGCAGTCCTACCGGGACAGGGGCTTGGGAGCAGTACTTC

D gene: NA
J gene: TRBJ2-7
V gene: TRBV27
clone size: few
CDR3 protein: CASGPLRTGVGEQYF
CDR3 DNA: TGTGCCAGCGGCCCCCTTAGGACGGGGGTAGGTGAGCAGTACTTC

D gene: NA
J gene: TRBJ1-5
V gene: TRBV5-5
clone size: NA
CDR3 protein: CASSTYQGQPQHF
CDR3 DNA: TGTGCCAGCAGCACATACCAGGGACAGCCCCAGCATTTT

D gene: TRBD2
J gene: TRBJ2-1
V gene: TRBV19
clone size: NA
CDR3 protein: CASTKRGSDEQFF
CDR3 DNA: TGTGCCAGTACGAAGCGGGGGAGTGATGAGCAGTTCTTC

D gene: NA
J gene: TRBJ2-3
V gene: TRBV4-2
clone size: few
CDR3 protein: CASSQVARRSTTDTQYF
CDR3 DNA: TGTGCCAGCAGCCAAGTGGCCCGGAGATCAACTACAGATACGCAGTATTTT

D gene: NA
J gene: TRBJ2-7
V gene: TRBV5-1
clone size: NA
CDR3 protein: CASSLGVTGTGEQYF
CDR3 DNA: TGCGCCAGCAGCTTGGGGGTGACAGGGACTGGCGAGCAGTACTTC

D gene: TRBD1
J gene: TRBJ2-2
V gene: TRBV10-3
clone size: once
CDR3 protein: CAISVTGGGTGELFF
CDR3 DNA: TGTGCCATCAGTGTGACAGGGGGCGGTACCGGGGAGCTGTTTTTT

D gene: NA
J gene: TRBJ2-3
V gene: TRBV6-6
clone size: few
CDR3 protein: CASSRTSTDTQYF
CDR3 DNA: TGTGCCAGCAGTCGCACAAGCACAGATACGCAGTATTTT

D gene: TRBD1
J gene: TRBJ1-1
V gene: TRBV5-4
clone size: NA
CDR3 protein: CASSWDRNTEAFF
CDR3 DNA: TGTGCCAGCAGCTGGGACAGGAACACTGAAGCTTTCTTT

D gene: TRBD1
J gene: TRBJ1-6
V gene: TRBV5-1
clone size: NA
CDR3 protein: CASSTRTGLPNSPLHF
CDR3 DNA: TGCGCCAGCAGCACCAGGACAGGGCTCCCTAATTCACCCCTCCACTTT

D gene: TRBD1
J gene: TRBJ1-3
V gene: TRBV7-2
clone size: NA
CDR3 protein: CASSLTGTTGNTIYF
CDR3 DNA: TGTGCCAGCAGCCTGACAGGGACGACTGGAAACACCATATATTTT

D gene: NA
J gene: TRBJ1-1
V gene: TRBV28
clone size: NA
CDR3 protein: CASSPHRAWDTEAFF
CDR3 DNA: TGTGCCAGCAGTCCCCACAGGGCATGGGACACTGAAGCTTTCTTT

D gene: NA
J gene: TRBJ2-7
V gene: TRBV29-1
clone size: NA
CDR3 protein: CSVDAGGSYEQYF
CDR3 DNA: TGCAGCGTTGATGCCGGGGGCTCCTACGAGCAGTACTTC

D gene: TRBD1
J gene: TRBJ1-5
V gene: TRBV19
clone size: few
CDR3 protein: CASSMDRDQPQHF
CDR3 DNA: TGTGCCAGTAGTATGGACAGGGACCAGCCCCAGCATTTT

D gene: NA
J gene: TRBJ2-5
V gene: TRBV6-5
clone size: NA
CDR3 protein: CASSYSEGPQETQYF
CDR3 DNA: TGTGCCAGCAGTTATTCGGAGGGGCCCCAAGAGACCCAGTACTTC

D gene: TRBD1
J gene: TRBJ1-1
V gene: TRBV25-1
clone size: NA
CDR3 protein: CASSVHRGDFAEAFF
CDR3 DNA: TGTGCCAGCAGTGTTCACAGGGGAGATTTCGCTGAAGCTTTCTTT

D gene: NA
J gene: TRBJ1-2
V gene: TRBV10-3
clone size: NA
CDR3 protein: CAISEGWSYGYTF
CDR3 DNA: TGTGCCATCAGTGAGGGGTGGAGCTATGGCTACACCTTC

D gene: NA
J gene: TRBJ2-3
V gene: TRBV5-8
clone size: NA
CDR3 protein: CASSGGQHGDTQYF
CDR3 DNA: TGTGCCAGCAGCGGTGGACAGCATGGAGATACGCAGTATTTT

D gene: NA
J gene: TRBJ2-5
V gene: TRBV4-1
clone size: NA
CDR3 protein: CASSQDPGYQETQYF
CDR3 DNA: TGCGCCAGCAGCCAAGATCCCGGGTACCAAGAGACCCAGTACTTC

D gene: NA
J gene: TRBJ1-3
V gene: TRBV4-2
clone size: NA
CDR3 protein: CASSQVSTGVTNTIYF
CDR3 DNA: TGTGCCAGCAGCCAAGTCTCGACAGGAGTTACAAACACCATATATTTT

D gene: TRBD1
J gene: TRBJ2-7
V gene: TRBV5-1
clone size: NA
CDR3 protein: CASSSTGTGQNYEQYF
CDR3 DNA: TGCGCCAGCAGCTCGACCGGAACGGGACAGAATTACGAGCAGTACTTC

D gene: NA
J gene: TRBJ1-2
V gene: TRBV19
clone size: NA
CDR3 protein: CASKERPVNYGYTF
CDR3 DNA: TGTGCCAGTAAGGAGCGACCAGTGAACTATGGCTACACCTTC

D gene: NA
J gene: TRBJ1-3
V gene: TRBV28
clone size: NA
CDR3 protein: CASTSHSTIGNTIYF
CDR3 DNA: TGTGCCAGCACCTCCCACAGTACGATAGGAAACACCATATATTTT

D gene: NA
J gene: TRBJ1-1
V gene: TRBV11-2
clone size: NA
CDR3 protein: CASSLKWGHRYTEAFF
CDR3 DNA: TGTGCCAGCAGCTTAAAGTGGGGGCATAGATACACTGAAGCTTTCTTT

D gene: NA
J gene: TRBJ2-3
V gene: TRBV7-2
clone size: once
CDR3 protein: CASSLVAASTDTQYF
CDR3 DNA: TGTGCCAGCAGCTTAGTAGCGGCTAGCACAGATACGCAGTATTTT

D gene: TRBD1
J gene: TRBJ2-7
V gene: TRBV7-8
clone size: NA
CDR3 protein: CASSLAGQGFYEQYF
CDR3 DNA: TGTGCCAGCAGCTTAGCGGGACAGGGGTTTTACGAGCAGTACTTC

D gene: NA
J gene: TRBJ1-1
V gene: TRBV2
clone size: NA
CDR3 protein: CASLWDTMMNTEAFF
CDR3 DNA: TGTGCCAGCTTGTGGGACACCATGATGAACACTGAAGCTTTCTTT

D gene: NA
J gene: TRBJ2-3
V gene: TRBV5-4
clone size: NA
CDR3 protein: CASSFRATDTQYF
CDR3 DNA: TGTGCCAGCAGCTTCAGGGCCACAGATACGCAGTATTTT

D gene: TRBD2
J gene: TRBJ2-3
V gene: TRBV29-1
clone size: NA
CDR3 protein: CSVMGTSGDGPDTQYF
CDR3 DNA: TGCAGCGTTATGGGGACTAGCGGGGATGGGCCAGATACGCAGTATTTT

D gene: TRBD2
J gene: TRBJ2-1
V gene: TRBV4-1
clone size: NA
CDR3 protein: CASSQGLADAYNEQFF
CDR3 DNA: TGCGCCAGCAGCCAAGGACTAGCGGATGCATACAATGAGCAGTTCTTC

D gene: NA
J gene: TRBJ2-2
V gene: TRBV7-8
clone size: NA
CDR3 protein: CASSITRAPGELFF
CDR3 DNA: TGTGCCAGCAGCATTACTAGGGCCCCCGGGGAGCTGTTTTTT

D gene: TRBD2
J gene: TRBJ2-2
V gene: TRBV2
clone size: NA
CDR3 protein: CASSAQRGITGELFF
CDR3 DNA: TGTGCCAGCAGTGCACAGCGGGGTATCACCGGGGAGCTGTTTTTT

D gene: TRBD1
J gene: TRBJ1-1
V gene: TRBV19
clone size: NA
CDR3 protein: CASSRQTGIFNVNTEAFF
CDR3 DNA: TGTGCCAGTAGTCGGCAGACAGGGATTTTTAACGTGAACACTGAAGCTTTCTTT